The 32 T cell receptor beta chains below all came from one sample that was sequenced in a study of T cells in localized non-small cell lung cancer. The method was immunoSEQ multiplex PCR; TCRdb's version includes in-frame clones alone and lacks a portion of them. The data show 100,000 or so clones, approximately 91% seen once. Here the sequenced sample was PBMCs, taken before any cancer treatment. The receptors were gathered from a woman aged 35-75 years with stage II squamous cell lung carcinoma.

The chain is built from TRBV5-4 and TRBJ2-7; D is perhaps TRBD1 (5 bases). Germline CDR1 is SGHNT and CDR2 is YYREEE (reference sequence). V was trimmed by 4 bases and J by 6 bases, leaving 17 bases between them. This CDR3 is built from 14 residues. The CDR3 here is CASSPWGRPLEQYF. The DNA of the CDR3 is TGTGCCAGCAGCCCCTGGGGCAGGCCGCTCGAGCAGTACTTC.

The table lists this clone with a count of one. This chain connects TRBV7-9 to TRBJ1-1; unclear D gene. V lost 3 bases and J 6 bases, leaving 5 bases between the germline ends. The CDR3 runs to 11 residues. Germline values: CDR1 SEHNR, CDR2 FQNEAQ (reference sequence). CDR3 in amino acids: CASSFGAEAFF. The DNA of the CDR3 is TGTGCCAGCAGCTTCGGGGCTGAAGCTTTCTTT.

The chain links TRBV10-1 to TRBJ1-4; TRBD1 is a possible D gene (6 bases). The CDR3 covers 14 residues. The V and J ends lost 3 bases and 8 bases respectively, with 13 bases between them. Per the germline V gene, CDR1 is WNHNN and CDR2 is SYGVQD (reference sequence). The CDR3 sequence: CASSDHRTAEKLFF. The CDR3 DNA reads TGCGCCAGCAGTGACCACCGGACAGCAGAAAAACTGTTTTTT.

The rearrangement uses TRBV6-1 and TRBJ1-5, with D perhaps matching TRBD1 (5 bases). V lost 2 bases, J lost 3 bases, and 14 bases lay in between. CDR1 and CDR2 from the germline V gene are MNHNS and SASEGT. The CDR3 has 16 amino acids. The CDR3 region has the DNA TGTGCCAGCAGTGAAAACAGGTCGCGCCTCAATCAGCCCCAGCATTTT. Encoded protein: CASSENRSRLNQPQHF.

The gene calls are TRBV29-1 and TRBJ2-7, with 10 positions matching TRBD1. The CDR3 totals 12 residues. Per the germline V gene, CDR1 is SQVTM and CDR2 is ANQGSEA. The V and J ends lost 7 bases and 4 bases, in that order; junction bases with no gene match: 4. CDR3 sequence reads: CSAGQGTYEQYF. In DNA, the CDR3 is TGCAGCGCGGGACAGGGGACGTACGAGCAGTACTTC.

The chain has TRBV7-4 and TRBJ1-6; maybe TRBD1 (5 bases). V lost 2 bases, J lost 0 bases, and 11 bases lay in between. CDR3 length: 17 amino acids. CDR1 is SGHVT and CDR2 is SQSDAQ in the germline V gene. The CDR3 protein is CASSLSGFSSYNSPLHF. CDR3 DNA sequence: TGTGCCAGCAGCTTATCAGGGTTCAGCTCCTATAATTCACCCCTCCACTTT.

The chain uses TRBV2 and TRBJ1-5, with D perhaps matching TRBD1 (5 bases). The CDR3 totals 16 residues. Looked up from germline, CDR1 is SNHLY and CDR2 is FYNNEI. V shed 1 base and J shed 5 bases, with 15 bases lying between them. Here the CDR3 reads CASSEGGDGGHQPQHF. The CDR3 DNA reads as TGTGCCAGCAGTGAAGGGGGTGACGGGGGACATCAGCCCCAGCATTTT.

The chain uses TRBV28 and TRBJ1-1; D is unresolved. This CDR3 has 14 residues. V lost 6 bases and J lost 0, with 11 bases in between. Germline CDR1 and CDR2: MDHEN and SYDVKM. CDR3 sequence (DNA): TGTGCCAGCAGCCAGGTCCCTATGAACACTGAAGCTTTCTTT. Amino acid sequence: CASSQVPMNTEAFF.

The chain is built from TRBV30 and TRBJ1-4, with D perhaps TRBD1 (6 bases). CDR1 and CDR2 (germline): GTSNPN, SVGIG (reference sequence). V lost 2 bases and J lost 8, with 15 bases in between. There are 14 residues in the CDR3. The CDR3 DNA reads as TGTGCCTGGAGTCAAGGGAGAAGGGGGGAAAAACTGTTTTTT. This encodes CAWSQGRRGEKLFF.

V is TRBV27 and J is TRBJ2-5; no clear D gene. CDR1 MNHEY and CDR2 SMNVEV come from the germline V gene (reference sequence). The V end was cut by 6 bases, the J end by 5 bases, with 13 bases between. This CDR3 region has 13 residues. The CDR3, as DNA: TGTGCCAGCAGACTGTGGCTAGGCGAGACCCAGTACTTC. Amino acid sequence: CASRLWLGETQYF.

The genes are TRBV10-3 and TRBJ1-5; D might be TRBD1 (5 bases). From germline, CDR1 is ENHRY and CDR2 SYGVKD. The V end lost 0 bases, the J end lost 7 bases, and 7 bases lay between the germline ends. The CDR3 has 13 amino acids. CDR3 protein: CAISESWGQPQHF. The CDR3 region has the DNA TGTGCCATCAGTGAGTCCTGGGGGCAGCCCCAGCATTTT.

The V and J genes are TRBV18 and TRBJ1-2, with a tentative D call TRBD1 (5 bases). The CDR3 runs to 13 residues. The germline CDR1 and CDR2 sequences are KGHSH and LQKENI. V lost 4 bases to trimming and J lost 11 bases, with 17 bases between them. CDR3 nucleotides: TGTGCCAGCTCACATGGGGCAGGGAAAGAGTACACCTTC. Translated, it gives CASSHGAGKEYTF.

This clone was detected ten times or more. The V call is TRBV7-9, the J call TRBJ1-1, with D maybe TRBD1 (5 bases). In germline, CDR1 is SEHNR, CDR2 FQNEAQ (reference sequence). V was cut by 7 bases and J by 12 bases, with 18 bases left in between. CDR3 length: 12 amino acids. CDR3 sequence: CASKIGTSIPFF. The CDR3, as DNA: TGTGCCAGCAAGATTGGGACGTCAATACCTTTCTTT.

The chain has TRBV27 and TRBJ2-1; TRBD2 matches 9 bases. Germline assignment: CDR1 MNHEY and CDR2 SMNVEV (reference sequence). The ends lost 3 bases at V and 9 bases at J; junction bases unmatched: 9. CDR3 length: 15 amino acids. The CDR3 nucleotides read TGTGCCAGCAGTTTCCCCCCGGGACTAGCCCGTGAGCAGTTCTTC. Encoded protein: CASSFPPGLAREQFF.

V usage is TRBV4-1 and J usage is TRBJ2-1; 14 bases agree with TRBD2. Unmatched junction bases numbered 8, after V lost 4 bases and J lost 9 bases. This CDR3 region has 16 residues. Germline values: CDR1 MGHRA, CDR2 YSYEKL. The CDR3 DNA follows: TGCGCCAGCAGCCCGCCGGGACTAGCGGGAGACCTTGAGCAGTTCTTC. Amino acid sequence: CASSPPGLAGDLEQFF.

V gene TRBV28 combines with J gene TRBJ1-2; D is perhaps TRBD1 (6 bases). Trimming shortened V by 6 bases and J by 4 bases, and 15 bases separated the two germline ends. The CDR3 contains 14 residues. Germline CDR1 reads MDHEN; CDR2 reads SYDVKM. The CDR3 sequence: CASSQRDMAYGYTF. The CDR3 DNA sequence: TGTGCCAGCAGCCAGAGGGACATGGCCTATGGCTACACCTTC.

The chain couples TRBV11-2 to TRBJ2-7, with D perhaps assigned TRBD1 or TRBD2 (5 bases each). Trimming took 0 bases from V and 4 from J, leaving 13 bases between them. CDR1 and CDR2 (germline): SGHAT, FQNNGV. The CDR3 is 15 residues long. DNA for the CDR3: TGTGCCAGCAGCTTAGAGCTGAGGGGTACGTACGAGCAGTACTTC. Translated: CASSLELRGTYEQYF. Drawing the rest from reference TRBV11-2 and TRBJ2-7, the complete variable domain is EAGVAQSPRYKIIEKRQSVAFWCNPISGHATLYWYQQILGQGPKLLIQFQNNGVVDDSQLPKDRFSAERLKGVDSTLKIQPAKLEDSAVYLCASSLELRGTYEQYFGPGTRLTVT.

The chain uses TRBV5-1 and TRBJ2-5, with D perhaps TRBD2 (6 bases). Trimming removed 3 bases from V and 3 bases from J, with 12 bases in between. Germline values: CDR1 SGHRS, CDR2 YFSETQ. This CDR3 spans 14 amino acids. The CDR3, as DNA: TGCGCCAGCAGCTCCAGTAGCGGAAAAGAGACCCAGTACTTC. The encoded protein is CASSSSSGKETQYF.

The chain is built from TRBV4-1 and TRBJ2-5; D unresolved. The V and J ends lost 0 bases and 5 bases respectively, with 19 bases between them. Germline lookup yields CDR1 MGHRA and CDR2 YSYEKL. CDR3 length: 17 residues. The DNA of the CDR3 is TGCGCCAGCAGCCAAGACGGTCCCACGGGTTTGATGGAGACCCAGTACTTC. Residues: CASSQDGPTGLMETQYF.

This clone was seen more than once but under ten times. The chain links TRBV19 to TRBJ1-5, with D unclear. The CDR3 consists of 16 residues. V lost 6 bases, J lost 2 bases, and 17 bases lay in between. CDR1 LNHDA and CDR2 SQIVND come from the germline V gene (reference sequence). The CDR3 is CASRKRIDRGNQPQHF. The CDR3, as DNA: TGTGCCAGTAGAAAGAGAATAGACCGTGGCAATCAGCCCCAGCATTTT. The full variable domain, its missing parts supplied by reference TRBV19 and TRBJ1-5, is DGGITQSPKYLFRKEGQNVTLSCEQNLNHDAMYWYRQDPGQGLRLIYYSQIVNDFQKGDIAEGYSVSREKKESFPLTVTSAQKNPTAFYLCASRKRIDRGNQPQHFGDGTRLSIL.

The chain has TRBV14 and TRBJ1-1; D unclear. This CDR3 contains 14 residues. CDR1 and CDR2 (germline): SGHDN, FVKESK. V gave up 4 bases and J gave up 0 bases, with 9 bases separating them. This chain's CDR3 is CASSLRAMNTEAFF. The CDR3 nucleotides are TGTGCCAGCAGCCTCCGGGCCATGAACACTGAAGCTTTCTTT. Full variable domain (missing parts from reference TRBV14 and TRBJ1-1): EAGVTQFPSHSVIEKGQTVTLRCDPISGHDNLYWYRRVMGKEIKFLLHFVKESKQDESGMPNNRFLAERTGGTYSTLKVQPAELEDSGVYFCASSLRAMNTEAFFGQGTRLTVV.

The chain has TRBV10-2 and TRBJ2-3; unclear D gene. Germline loops: CDR1 WSHSY, CDR2 SAAADI. V was trimmed by 5 bases and J by 5 bases, leaving 17 bases between them. The CDR3 length is 15 residues. The CDR3 nucleotides are TGCGCCAGCAGTTCCGGGCCCAGAACGGGAGATACGCAGTATTTT. This codes for CASSSGPRTGDTQYF.

This clone was recorded many times. The chain combines TRBV30 with TRBJ2-7; D may be TRBD2 (7 bases). The CDR3 has 11 residues. The germline gives CDR1 GTSNPN, CDR2 SVGIG (reference sequence). The chain's CDR3 is CGGGETYEQYF. CDR3 bases: TGTGGGGGGGGCGAGACCTACGAGCAGTACTTC.

In its sample, this clone was seen once. The rearrangement links TRBV7-9 to TRBJ1-1, with no clear D. The ends were cut back, 5 bases at V and 1 base at J, with 8 bases in the middle. CDR3 length: 13 residues. The germline V gene encodes CDR1 SEHNR and CDR2 FQNEAQ (reference sequence). The CDR3 spells CASSHSPNTEAFF. In nucleotides, the CDR3 is TGTGCCAGCAGCCACTCGCCGAACACTGAAGCTTTCTTT. The entire variable domain, with the rest obtained from reference TRBV7-9 and TRBJ1-1, is as follows: DTGVSQNPRHKITKRGQNVTFRCDPISEHNRLYWYRQTLGQGPEFLTYFQNEAQLEKSRLLSDRFSAERPKGSFSTLEIQRTEQGDSAMYLCASSHSPNTEAFFGQGTRLTVV.

V is TRBV2 and J is TRBJ1-6; D gene unclear. The germline V gene has CDR1 SNHLY and CDR2 FYNNEI. The V gene lost 4 bases and the J gene lost 6 bases, with 10 bases spanning the gap. CDR3 length equals 14 residues. CDR3 loop: CASSGGTFNSPLHF. CDR3 bases: TGTGCCAGCAGTGGGGGTACTTTTAATTCACCCCTCCACTTT. Complete variable domain (other parts from reference TRBV2 and TRBJ1-6): EPEVTQTPSHQVTQMGQEVILRCVPISNHLYFYWYRQILGQKVEFLVSFYNNEISEKSEIFDDQFSVERPDGSNFTLKIRSTKLEDSAMYFCASSGGTFNSPLHFGNGTRLTVT.

V usage is TRBV7-6 and J usage is TRBJ2-2; 7 positions agree with TRBD2. Germline values: CDR1 SGHVS, CDR2 FNYEAQ. V lost 1 base, J lost 6 bases, and 5 bases stayed unmatched. This CDR3 region has 15 residues. The CDR3 protein is CASSLGGLGAGELFF. CDR3 nucleotide sequence: TGTGCCAGCAGCTTAGGAGGACTAGGGGCCGGGGAGCTGTTTTTT.

The V and J genes are TRBV15 and TRBJ1-2, with D hard to call. Trimming left V 0 bases short and J 10 bases short, with 15 bases between. The CDR3 runs 14 residues. Germline CDR1 is LNHNV and CDR2 is YYDKDF (reference sequence). The CDR3 sequence: CATSRDRLGQAYTF. In DNA form, the CDR3 reads TGTGCCACCAGCAGAGATAGGCTAGGTCAAGCCTACACCTTC.

The gene calls are TRBV5-1 and TRBJ1-1, with 8 bases matching TRBD1. V shed 6 bases, J shed 6 bases, and the junction held 7 bases outside the gene matches. Germline CDR1 is SGHRS and CDR2 is YFSETQ. The CDR3 extends over 13 amino acids. The CDR3 loop is CASTQGDNSEAFF. The CDR3 bases are TGCGCCAGCACACAGGGGGATAATTCTGAAGCTTTCTTT.

The chain links TRBV6-5 to TRBJ1-2; no clear D gene. The germline CDR1 and CDR2 sequences are MNHEY and SVGAGI. CDR3 length equals 12 residues. Trimming pared 6 bases from V and 3 bases from J, leaving 8 bases between. The CDR3: CASREDDYGYTF. CDR3 nucleotides: TGTGCCAGCAGGGAAGACGACTATGGCTACACCTTC.

This clone was detected only once. V and J are TRBV25-1 and TRBJ2-5; perhaps D is TRBD1 or TRBD2 (6 bases each). CDR1 is MGHDK and CDR2 is SYGVNS in the germline V gene. The CDR3 spans 15 residues. V was pared by 1 base and J by 4 bases, with 13 bases between. The CDR3 DNA is TGTGCCAGCAGTGAATTTCGGGGGCTGGGAGAGACCCAGTACTTC. It translates to CASSEFRGLGETQYF.

This chain connects TRBV11-3 to TRBJ2-5; D possibly matches TRBD1 or TRBD2 (6 bases each). The CDR3 extends over 15 amino acids. CDR1 SGHNT and CDR2 YENEEA come from the germline V gene. Trimming took off 0 bases at V and 5 bases at J, with 13 bases between the two ends. CDR3 loop: CASSLEPGARETQYF. The CDR3 DNA is TGTGCCAGCAGCTTAGAACCGGGGGCACGGGAGACCCAGTACTTC.

The rearrangement joins TRBV6-1 to TRBJ1-5; perhaps TRBD1 as D (5 bases). CDR1 is MNHNS, CDR2 SASEGT, per germline. CDR3 length: 12 amino acids. Trimming left V 7 bases short and J 7 bases short, with 11 bases between. CDR3 DNA sequence: TGTGCCAGCAATAGGGGTGAACAGCCCCAGCATTTT. Translated: CASNRGEQPQHF.